A selection of T cell receptor beta chains follows, all from one sample in a study of cytomegalovirus exposure and HLA in healthy donors. Here immunoSEQ multiplex PCR was the method, and the copy in TCRdb shows in-frame clones only, minus some. Counted here are under 300,000 clones, around 87% occurring once; the ten biggest clones make up less than 1.5%. The sequenced sample consisted of PBMCs. These receptors originate from a woman between 25 and 40 years old in good health and CMV-seropositive. Both conserved end residues are part of each CDR3. A D gene is named only where the DNA matches it firmly. The size of a clone is reported for some rows only, either as once, few or many, or as a class for expanded clones.

>NA|TRBV4-1|few|TRBJ1-2
TGCGCCAGCAGCCAAAGAGGACAGCCTTTCTATGGCTACACCTTC
CASSQRGQPFYGYTF
>NA|TRBV4-1|NA|TRBJ2-3
TGCGCCAGCAGGGGAGGCACACGAAGCACAGATACGCAGTATTTT
CASRGGTRSTDTQYF
>NA|TRBV7-6|NA|TRBJ2-7
TGTGCCAGCAGCTTAGTTAGTCCAAGCACGAGCTCCTACGAGCAGTACTTC
CASSLVSPSTSSYEQYF
>NA|TRBV14|NA|TRBJ1-2
TGTGCCAGCACCAAACAGCTCTGCCTGTATGGCTACACCTTC
CASTKQLCLYGYTF
>TRBD2|TRBV28|NA|TRBJ2-3
TGTGCCAGCAGCCCGGCGGGGGGCCCAACTAGCACAGATACGCAGTATTTT
CASSPAGGPTSTDTQYF
>NA|TRBV28|once|TRBJ1-1
TGTGCCAGCTCGAAGGGAGGTGACACTGAAGCTTTCTTT
CASSKGGDTEAFF
>TRBD1|TRBV5-1|NA|TRBJ1-1
TGCGCCAGCAGCAAAACCGGGACAGGGATGAACACTGAAGCTTTCTTT
CASSKTGTGMNTEAFF
>TRBD1|TRBV28|NA|TRBJ1-4
TGTGCCAGCAGTGAGGTCACAGGGGTTGAACCCCCAACTAATGAAAAACTGTTTTTT
CASSEVTGVEPPTNEKLFF
>NA|TRBV7-2|NA|TRBJ1-5
TGTGCCAGCAGCTTAGATCTGGGGACTTATCAGCCCCAGCATTTT
CASSLDLGTYQPQHF
>TRBD2|TRBV18|NA|TRBJ2-7
TGTGCCAGCTCAGCGACTAGCGGGAGCTCCTACGAGCAGTACTTC
CASSATSGSSYEQYF
>NA|TRBV7-9|NA|TRBJ2-3
TGTGCCAGCAGCTGGGGACTTACCACAGATACGCAGTATTTT
CASSWGLTTDTQYF
>TRBD2|TRBV7-2|NA|TRBJ2-1
TGTGCCAGCAGCTATCGGACTAGCGGGGCGTTGGGGGAGCAGTTCTTC
CASSYRTSGALGEQFF
>NA|TRBV7-9|NA|TRBJ1-2
TGTGCCAGCAGCATTGAGCAAAACTATGGCTACACCTTC
CASSIEQNYGYTF
>TRBD1|TRBV11-3|once|TRBJ1-2
TGTGCCAGCAGCTTGCCGGGACAGGGGGCTTATGGCTACACCTTC
CASSLPGQGAYGYTF
>TRBD1|TRBV7-6|NA|TRBJ1-2
TGTGCCAGCAGCCCCGGGACAGGGGGAGTCTATGGCTACACCTTC
CASSPGTGGVYGYTF
>NA|TRBV11-1|NA|TRBJ2-3
TGTGCCAGCAGCCCCACTAGCACAGATACGCAGTATTTT
CASSPTSTDTQYF
>TRBD1|TRBV27|NA|TRBJ2-6
TGTGCCAGCAGTCTTGGGACAGGGGGGTTGATTAAAGCTGGGGCCAACGTCCTGACTTTC
CASSLGTGGLIKAGANVLTF
>TRBD2|TRBV5-1|NA|TRBJ2-7
TGCGCCAGCAGCTTGGCCGGGACTAGTATCTACGAGCAGTACTTC
CASSLAGTSIYEQYF
>TRBD1|TRBV5-1|NA|TRBJ2-1
TGCGCCAGCAGCTCCAGGGGGCCAGGTGAGCAGTTCTTC
CASSSRGPGEQFF
>NA|TRBV29-1|NA|TRBJ2-7
TGCAGCGTTGAACTATCCTACGAGCAGTACTTC
CSVELSYEQYF
>NA|TRBV4-1|NA|TRBJ2-1
TGCGCCAGCAGCCCGCGGGACAGTTCCTACAATGAGCAGTTCTTC
CASSPRDSSYNEQFF
>NA|TRBV27|NA|TRBJ2-2
TGTGCCAGCAGTTTATCCCAAAAATGGGGAGAGGCCGGGGAGCTGTTTTTT
CASSLSQKWGEAGELFF
>NA|TRBV7-2|NA|TRBJ2-7
TGTGCCAGCAGCTTAGCGGCCGACTCCTACGAGCAGTACTTC
CASSLAADSYEQYF
>TRBD1|TRBV6-1|NA|TRBJ2-2
TGTGCCAGCCACAGGGGGCAGGGCGGGGAGCTGTTTTTT
CASHRGQGGELFF
>NA|TRBV11-3|NA|TRBJ1-1
TGTGCCAGCAGCTTACGCAGGGTCTCTCGCCTGAACACTGAAGCTTTCTTT
CASSLRRVSRLNTEAFF
>NA|TRBV19|NA|TRBJ2-2
TGTGCCAGTAGTAACAGGGTTTATACCGGGGAGCTGTTTTTT
CASSNRVYTGELFF
>TRBD2|TRBV7-6|NA|TRBJ2-1
TGTGCCAGCAGCTTCCCAGCGGGAGGGGGGACCTTCTACAATGAGCAGTTCTTC
CASSFPAGGGTFYNEQFF
>NA|TRBV5-4|NA|TRBJ1-4
TGTGCCAGCAGCTTGCGCGGGTACGAAAAACTGTTTTTT
CASSLRGYEKLFF
>TRBD1|TRBV9|NA|TRBJ2-1
TGTGCCAGCAGCCCCACCGCAGGGGGTGAGCAGTTCTTC
CASSPTAGGEQFF
>NA|TRBV18|NA|TRBJ2-7
TGTGCCAGCTTCCAGACAGCTTCGAGCTCCTACGAGCAGTACTTC
CASFQTASSSYEQYF
>NA|TRBV19|NA|TRBJ2-7
TGTGCCAGTAGTACCACCTACGACAACGAGCAGTACTTC
CASSTTYDNEQYF
>TRBD2|TRBV7-9|NA|TRBJ2-7
TGTGCCAGCAGCTTAGAGTCCAGCGGGAGGGCCTACGAGCAGTACTTC
CASSLESSGRAYEQYF
>TRBD2|TRBV9|NA|TRBJ2-2
TGTGCCAGCAGCGGAACTAGCGGTACGAACACCGGGGAGCTGTTTTTT
CASSGTSGTNTGELFF
>TRBD1|TRBV5-1|NA|TRBJ2-1
TGCGCCAGCAGCTTGCCAGGGGGCCGCGATGAGCAGTTCTTC
CASSLPGGRDEQFF
>TRBD1|TRBV7-9|NA|TRBJ2-7
TGTGCCAGCAGCCCAGGGGGCGGATACGAGCAGTACTTC
CASSPGGGYEQYF
>NA|TRBV6-5|NA|TRBJ2-7
TGTGCCAGCAGCCCGACTAGTATATTCCACGAGCAGTACTTC
CASSPTSIFHEQYF
>TRBD2|TRBV6-1|once|TRBJ2-7
TGTGCCAGCAGTAGACTAGCGGGAGCCCACGAGCAGTACTTC
CASSRLAGAHEQYF
>TRBD1|TRBV5-4|NA|TRBJ2-7
TGTGCCAGCAGCGATGGGACAGCGGTCTACGAGCAGTACTTC
CASSDGTAVYEQYF
>NA|TRBV27|NA|TRBJ2-7
TGTGCCAGCAGTTTAGCGACTGGGTACGAGCAGTACTTC
CASSLATGYEQYF
>NA|TRBV27|NA|TRBJ2-7
TGTGCCAGCCGTCCGGGGACTGACTACTACGAGCAGTACTTC
CASRPGTDYYEQYF
>NA|TRBV28|NA|TRBJ2-5
TGTGCCAGCAGTTTGAGGGGGTACCAAGAGACCCAGTACTTC
CASSLRGYQETQYF
>NA|TRBV15|NA|TRBJ1-1
TGTGCCACCAGCAGAGATCTCGGGGGGGGGTCATCTGAAGCTTTCTTT
CATSRDLGGGSSEAFF
>NA|TRBV16|NA|TRBJ1-2
TGTGCCAGCACACCGTTTGGGGCTGGCTACACCTTC
CASTPFGAGYTF
>TRBD2|TRBV7-6|NA|TRBJ2-7
TGTGCCAGCAGCTTGTCCGGGACTAGCGGTTACTACGAGCAGTACTTC
CASSLSGTSGYYEQYF
>NA|TRBV6-5|once|TRBJ1-2
TGTGCCAGCAGTTACTCTCCAGGGTCTGGCTACACCTTC
CASSYSPGSGYTF
>NA|TRBV7-6|NA|TRBJ1-2
TGTGCCAGCAGCTTAGGGAACAGTGGCTACACCTTC
CASSLGNSGYTF